Listed here is a single TCR beta chain. V dropped 4 bases and J dropped 7 bases, with 18 bases sitting between them. The CDR3 runs 14 residues. Germline CDR1 SGDLS, CDR2 YYNGEE. This entry belongs to a study of cytomegalovirus exposure and HLA in healthy donors. Use of 60 Vbeta and 13 Jbeta primers characterized the PCR. Generated by immunoSEQ multiplex PCR, the TCRdb table keeps only in-frame clones and is missing some. The data show fewer than 200,000 clones, approximately 81% seen once. The rearrangement joins TRBV9 to TRBJ2-7, with D maybe TRBD1 (6 bases). The TCR comes from a young woman in good health and CMV-seronegative. Material for sequencing was PBMCs. The CDR3 here is CASSPETGSSEQYF. CDR3 in DNA: TGTGCCAGCAGCCCGGAGACAGGTAGTTCTGAGCAGTACTTC. Looking up the rest from reference TRBV9 and TRBJ2-7 gives the full variable domain: DSGVTQTPKHLITATGQRVTLRCSPRSGDLSVYWYQQSLDQGLQFLIQYYNGEERAKGNILERFSAQQFPDLHSELNLSSLELGDSALYFCASSPETGSSEQYFGPGTRLTVT.